The T cell receptor (beta chain) described here comes from a study of pediatric ulcerative colitis. Generated by immunoSEQ multiplex PCR, the TCRdb table keeps only in-frame clones and is missing some. The sample has some 15,000 clones, 80% seen once. Rectal tissue came from one to two pinch biopsies taken at colonoscopy. Sequencing was done on a sample of gut tissue. The source is a boy aged 5-17 years who was a control in a study of pediatric ulcerative colitis.

CDR3 nucleotide sequence: TGTGCCAGCAGCTTAGGACAGGATTATGAAAAACTGTTTTTT. This gives the protein CASSLGQDYEKLFF. The rearrangement uses TRBV7-9 and TRBJ1-4; tentative D call: TRBD1 (6 bases). Trimming cost V 1 base and J 6 bases, with 9 bases left between them. CDR3 size: 14 residues. The germline gives CDR1 SEHNR, CDR2 FQNEAQ (reference sequence).